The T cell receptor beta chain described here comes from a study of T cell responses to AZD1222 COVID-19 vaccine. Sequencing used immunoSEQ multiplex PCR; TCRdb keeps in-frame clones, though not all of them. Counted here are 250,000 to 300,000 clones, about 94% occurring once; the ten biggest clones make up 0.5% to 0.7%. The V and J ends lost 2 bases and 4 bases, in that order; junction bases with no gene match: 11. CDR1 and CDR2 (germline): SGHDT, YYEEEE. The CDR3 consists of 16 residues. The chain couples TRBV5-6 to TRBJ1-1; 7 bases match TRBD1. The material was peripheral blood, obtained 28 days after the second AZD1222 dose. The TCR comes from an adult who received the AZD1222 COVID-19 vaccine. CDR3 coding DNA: TGTGCCAGCAGCTTATACAGGGGAGAGGTGATCACTGAAGCTTTCTTT. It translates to CASSLYRGEVITEAFF.